Presented here are 8 T cell receptor beta chains from one specimen sequenced in a study of cytomegalovirus exposure and HLA in healthy donors. The PCR used 60 Vbeta and 13 Jbeta primers. Clones were read by immunoSEQ multiplex PCR, and TCRdb kept only the in-frame ones, dropping some. Among 100,000 to 150,000 clones listed, roughly 86% were seen once. The specimen sequenced was PBMCs. These receptors were taken from a man aged 18 to 35 in good health and CMV-seronegative.

V usage is TRBV2 and J usage is TRBJ1-1, with D perhaps TRBD1 (5 bases). Germline values: CDR1 SNHLY, CDR2 FYNNEI. V lost 7 bases to trimming and J lost 3 bases, with 18 bases between them. The CDR3 runs 15 residues. This CDR3 is CASNPRTGGDTEAFF. In DNA form, the CDR3 reads TGTGCCAGCAACCCTCGAACGGGGGGGGACACTGAAGCTTTCTTT. Drawing the rest from reference TRBV2 and TRBJ1-1, the complete variable domain is EPEVTQTPSHQVTQMGQEVILRCVPISNHLYFYWYRQILGQKVEFLVSFYNNEISEKSEIFDDQFSVERPDGSNFTLKIRSTKLEDSAMYFCASNPRTGGDTEAFFGQGTRLTVV.

The CDR3 reads CASRDRERNEQYF. The DNA of the CDR3 is TGTGCCAGCAGGGACAGGGAAAGGAACGAGCAGTACTTC. The chain joins TRBV5-4 to TRBJ2-7; TRBD1 agrees at 8 bases. V was clipped by 5 bases and J by 5 bases; unmatched bases: 6. Germline CDR1 is SGHNT and CDR2 is YYREEE (reference sequence). The CDR3 extends over 13 amino acids.

This rearrangement joins TRBV18 to TRBJ2-3; D is unresolved. Trimming left V 4 bases short and J 3 bases short, with 17 bases between. This CDR3 comprises 16 residues. Germline V lookup: CDR1 KGHSH, CDR2 LQKENI. The CDR3 region is CASSLLASSVTDTQYF. For the CDR3, the DNA is TGTGCCAGCTCACTATTAGCCTCTTCAGTAACAGATACGCAGTATTTT.

The J gene is TRBJ2-5, the V gene TRBV7-2; 11 bases are a match to TRBD2. Trimming removed 5 bases from V and 1 base from J; junction bases left unmatched: 6. CDR3 length: 16 residues. The germline V gene encodes CDR1 SGHTA and CDR2 FQGNSA. CDR3 DNA sequence: TGTGCCAGCAGCCTCCACGGGACTAGCGGCCAAGAGACCCAGTACTTC. It encodes CASSLHGTSGQETQYF.

V usage is TRBV19 and J usage is TRBJ1-1; no reliable D call. V lost 7 bases, J lost 3 bases, and 15 bases lay in between. Per germline, CDR1 LNHDA and CDR2 SQIVND (reference sequence). The CDR3 sequence is 14 residues long. DNA for the CDR3: TGTGCCAGTACCCCACGTAGAGTGGACACTGAAGCTTTCTTT. Its translation: CASTPRRVDTEAFF.

The chain uses TRBV11-2 and TRBJ2-5, with 7 nucleotides matching TRBD2. Germline trimming cut 5 bases from V and 5 bases from J; bases unmatched to any gene: 11. Germline V gene sequence: CDR1 SGHAT, CDR2 FQNNGV. There are 15 residues in the CDR3. CDR3 in amino acids: CASSISGTMRETQYF. CDR3 DNA sequence: TGTGCCAGCAGCATATCCGGGACTATGAGGGAGACCCAGTACTTC.

V usage is TRBV27 and J usage is TRBJ1-2, with D possibly matching TRBD1 (6 bases). The V end was cut by 11 bases, the J end by 4 bases, with 14 bases between. The CDR3 length is 12 residues. Germline V lookup: CDR1 MNHEY, CDR2 SMNVEV (reference sequence). The CDR3 is CASRGGAYGYTF. The CDR3 DNA sequence: TGTGCCTCAAGAGGGGGGGCCTATGGCTACACCTTC.

The J gene is TRBJ2-1, the V gene TRBV7-9; the D is unclear. Germline-derived CDR1 and CDR2 are SEHNR and FQNEAQ (reference sequence). Trimming shortened V by 8 bases and J by 8 bases, and 10 bases separated the two germline ends. The CDR3 covers 11 residues. This CDR3 reads CASSRLDEQFF. The CDR3 DNA follows: TGTGCCAGCTCCCGCTTAGATGAGCAGTTCTTC.